This T cell receptor (beta chain) was documented in a study of blood T cell repertoires in COVID-19. Study context: Both acute and convalescent COVID-19 samples were obtained from the United States, Italy and Spain.

Participant ages covered 18 to 89 years across around 25 US areas. The protocol was immunoSEQ multiplex PCR, while the TCRdb copy is restricted to in-frame clones and leaves out a portion. The sample yields fewer than 350,000 clones, roughly 93% seen once. CDR1 and CDR2 from the germline V gene are MNHEY and SVGAGI. The CDR3 is 15 amino acids. V dropped 6 bases and J dropped 6; count of bases not matched to a gene: 5. V usage is TRBV6-5 and J usage is TRBJ2-2; TRBD2 matches 12 bases. The receptor comes from a woman in her 40s with acute COVID-19. Specimen: PBMCs or T cells enriched from blood (not recorded which). CDR3 residues: CASRPSGGAAGELFF. The CDR3 nucleotides are TGTGCCAGCAGGCCTAGCGGGGGGGCCGCCGGGGAGCTGTTTTTT.